These 25 T cell receptor beta chains share one sample of origin, sequenced in a study of naive CD8 T cells in extremely preterm neonates. Measured with immunoSEQ multiplex PCR; TCRdb has only the in-frame clones, and not every one. The table shows roughly 7,900 clones, with just under 98% occurring only once. Cord blood came from elective full-term cesareans at 37-41 weeks without labor or membrane rupture. Sequencing was carried out using naive CD8+ T cells from cord blood. These TCRs come from a newborn in good health.

This clone was recorded only once. V gene TRBV15 combines with J gene TRBJ1-2, with 8 bases fitting TRBD1. The CDR3 loop spans 15 amino acids. The germline CDR1 and CDR2 sequences are LNHNV and YYDKDF (reference sequence). V was clipped by 0 bases and J by 4 bases; unmatched bases: 4. The CDR3 DNA reads TGTGCCACCAGCAGAGATAGGACAGGGCTCTATGGCTACACCTTC. Protein: CATSRDRTGLYGYTF.

The CDR3 DNA is TGTGCCTGGGGAGTCGGAGCATCCTATGGCTACACCTTC. It codes for CAWGVGASYGYTF. J is TRBJ1-2 and V is TRBV30; D gene unclear. Trimming took off 5 bases at V and 4 bases at J, with 14 bases between the two ends. Germline CDR1 is GTSNPN and CDR2 is SVGIG (reference sequence). The CDR3 has 13 amino acids.

The chain is built from TRBV6-6 and TRBJ2-7; 7 bases are a match to TRBD1. The CDR3 length is 14 residues. With 2 bases clipped from V and 2 bases from J, the junction kept 3 bases outside the gene matches. Germline CDR1 reads MNHNY; CDR2 reads SVGAGI (reference sequence). This chain's CDR3 is CASSYGQAPYEQYF. In DNA form, the CDR3 reads TGTGCCAGCAGTTACGGACAGGCCCCCTACGAGCAGTACTTC.

The V call is TRBV5-3, the J call TRBJ2-1; 7 nucleotides match TRBD1. TRBV5-3 is an ORF for which the function is uncertain. The V gene end was trimmed by 4 bases and the J gene end by 4 bases; junction bases not matched to a gene: 2. CDR3 size: 13 residues. The CDR3 loop reads CARSPGGYNEQFF. The CDR3, as DNA: TGTGCCAGAAGCCCAGGGGGTTACAATGAGCAGTTCTTC.

The chain links TRBV4-2 to TRBJ2-1; D might be TRBD2 (6 bases). Per germline, CDR1 LGHNA and CDR2 YNFKEQ. The CDR3 totals 15 residues. V was pared by 7 bases and J by 1 base, with 14 bases between. In DNA, the CDR3 is TGTGCCAGCACCTCTAGCGACCTGTCCTACAATGAGCAGTTCTTC. As protein: CASTSSDLSYNEQFF.

The chain carries TRBV19 and TRBJ2-3; D gene unclear. The CDR3 is 15 amino acids. Germline V lookup: CDR1 LNHDA, CDR2 SQIVND (reference sequence). V lost 3 bases and J lost 0, with 10 bases in between. The CDR3, as DNA: TGTGCCAGTAGTATCGCGGCTAGAAGCACAGATACGCAGTATTTT. It specifies CASSIAARSTDTQYF.

The gene calls are TRBV5-6 and TRBJ2-1; 9 bases are shared with TRBD1. Per the germline V gene, CDR1 is SGHDT and CDR2 is YYEEEE. This CDR3 region has 18 residues. V was pared by 4 bases and J by 0 bases, with 11 bases of the junction left unmatched. In nucleotides, the CDR3 is TGTGCCAGCAGCCCCAGTACAGGGGGCCAGAGCTCCTACAATGAGCAGTTCTTC. It specifies CASSPSTGGQSSYNEQFF.

V gene TRBV5-1 combines with J gene TRBJ2-7; maybe TRBD2 (6 bases). The CDR3 has 13 amino acids. In germline, CDR1 is SGHRS, CDR2 YFSETQ. Deletions cut 4 bases from V and 2 bases from J, with 10 bases between. CDR3 loop: CASSAGGTYEQYF. For the CDR3, the DNA is TGCGCCAGCAGCGCCGGGGGTACCTACGAGCAGTACTTC.

The chain recombines TRBV6-5 with TRBJ1-3, with a tentative D call TRBD1 (5 bases). The V end lost 5 bases, the J end lost 8 bases, and 13 bases lay between the germline ends. The CDR3 contains 13 residues. The germline V gene has CDR1 MNHEY and CDR2 SVGAGI. CDR3 in DNA: TGTGCCAGCAGTGTTCAGGGAGGGGACACCATATATTTT. It specifies CASSVQGGDTIYF.

This rearrangement joins TRBV4-3 to TRBJ1-6, with 7 bases lining up with TRBD1. The germline V gene encodes CDR1 LGHNA and CDR2 YSLEER. Unmatched junction bases numbered 0, after V lost 1 base and J lost 6 bases. CDR3 size: 14 residues. The CDR3 coding sequence is TGCGCCAGCAGCCAAGGACAGGGTAATTCACCCCTCCACTTT. This encodes CASSQGQGNSPLHF.

The chain links TRBV5-8 to TRBJ2-1, with a weak D call TRBD2 (7 bases). Germline lookup yields CDR1 SGHTS and CDR2 YDEGEE. The CDR3 extends over 14 amino acids. The ends were cut back, 0 bases at V and 8 bases at J, with 12 bases in the middle. CDR3 nucleotides: TGTGCCAGCAGCTTGGGTGCGGGGGCGTATGAGCAGTTCTTC. Translation gives CASSLGAGAYEQFF.

The CDR3: CASSLVGSGGPVSTDTQYF. The CDR3 DNA reads TGCGCCAGCAGCTTGGTTGGTAGCGGGGGGCCCGTTAGCACAGATACGCAGTATTTT. The chain has TRBV5-1 and TRBJ2-3; the match to TRBD2 covers 10 bases. The CDR3 covers 19 residues. V dropped 0 bases and J dropped 0; count of bases not matched to a gene: 10. Germline CDR1 and CDR2: SGHRS and YFSETQ.

V usage is TRBV9 and J usage is TRBJ2-5; TRBD2 matches 9 bases. The CDR3 sequence is 15 residues long. V trimming: 3 bases; J trimming: 5 bases; junction bases outside the gene matches: 8. Germline CDR1 and CDR2: SGDLS and YYNGEE. CDR3 sequence reads: CASSGSGGTQETQYF. CDR3 nucleotide sequence: TGTGCCAGCAGCGGTAGCGGGGGAACCCAGGAGACCCAGTACTTC.

This clone was detected once. This chain connects TRBV2 to TRBJ2-1; the match to TRBD2 covers 10 bases. Germline-derived CDR1 and CDR2 are SNHLY and FYNNEI. Unmatched junction bases numbered 10, after V lost 8 bases and J lost 3 bases. The CDR3 has 16 residues. The CDR3 DNA follows: TGTGCCAGCTCCCCCAGCGGGGGGGCCCTCTACAATGAGCAGTTCTTC. Its protein is CASSPSGGALYNEQFF.

The chain joins TRBV11-2 to TRBJ1-2, with TRBD1 matching 8 bases. Germline CDR1 SGHAT, CDR2 FQNNGV. Losses at the gene ends were 2 bases for V and 5 bases for J; bases not matched to a gene: 13. The CDR3 has 17 amino acids. The CDR3 DNA follows: TGTGCCAGCAGCTTATTAGGGCATCCGGGACAGGATTATGGCTACACCTTC. This encodes CASSLLGHPGQDYGYTF.

This clone was seen only once. This sequence joins TRBV11-2 and TRBJ2-7; D is unresolved. CDR3 length: 11 amino acids. Germline V lookup: CDR1 SGHAT, CDR2 FQNNGV. The germline V and J ends were trimmed by 6 bases and 2 bases, with 5 bases remaining between them. CDR3 in DNA: TGTGCCAGCAGATATACCTACGAGCAGTACTTC. It encodes CASRYTYEQYF.

V usage is TRBV4-3 and J usage is TRBJ2-2, with 7 positions matching TRBD2. CDR3 length: 16 amino acids. In germline, CDR1 is LGHNA, CDR2 YSLEER. J lost 2 bases, V lost 1 base, and 4 bases had no gene match. The CDR3 region has the DNA TGCGCCAGCAGCCAAGGGCGGGGGACCAACACCGGGGAGCTGTTTTTT. This codes for CASSQGRGTNTGELFF.

The genes are TRBV4-1 and TRBJ2-7; D call uncertain. CDR3 length: 13 amino acids. Deletions cut 1 base from V and 3 bases from J, with 7 bases between. Germline V gene data show CDR1 as MGHRA and CDR2 as YSYEKL. The CDR3 protein is CASSQAPGYEQYF. The CDR3, as DNA: TGCGCCAGCAGCCAAGCCCCGGGCTACGAGCAGTACTTC.

Worth noting for this clone: The same CDR3 is also encoded by other DNA sequences in this sample. DNA for the CDR3: TGTGCCAGCAGCGTAGGGACAGGAGGGGAGCAGTACTTC. As protein: CASSVGTGGEQYF. The genes are TRBV9 and TRBJ2-7, with TRBD1 as a possible D gene (7 bases). The CDR3 runs 13 residues. The germline V gene has CDR1 SGDLS and CDR2 YYNGEE. Trimming removed 0 bases at V and 7 bases at J, with 11 bases between.

The chain is built from TRBV27 and TRBJ2-5, with TRBD2 identical over 8 bases. CDR1 MNHEY and CDR2 SMNVEV come from the germline V gene (reference sequence). Trimming removed 5 bases from V and 1 base from J; junction bases left unmatched: 3. The CDR3 consists of 14 residues. The CDR3 DNA follows: TGTGCCAGCAGTCCGGGAGGGGTCCAAGAGACCCAGTACTTC. Translation: CASSPGGVQETQYF.

V usage is TRBV5-6 and J usage is TRBJ2-7, with 7 bases lining up with TRBD1. This CDR3 contains 14 residues. From germline, CDR1 is SGHDT and CDR2 YYEEEE. With V trimmed by 4 bases and J by 0 bases, 4 bases remained unmatched. The DNA of the CDR3 is TGTGCCAGCAGCCCGGGGACAGACTCCTACGAGCAGTACTTC. Translating gives CASSPGTDSYEQYF.

The chain combines TRBV5-1 with TRBJ2-2, with D hard to call. Germline V gene data show CDR1 as SGHRS and CDR2 as YFSETQ. There are 14 residues in the CDR3. V was cut by 2 bases and J by 0 bases, with 5 bases left in between. CDR3 loop: CASSLTANTGELFF. The CDR3 coding sequence is TGCGCCAGCAGCTTAACAGCGAACACCGGGGAGCTGTTTTTT.

This rearrangement joins TRBV2 to TRBJ2-7, with TRBD1 identical over 9 bases. V shed 6 bases and J 4 bases; nucleotides not matched to a gene: 1. There are 12 residues in the CDR3. CDR1 and CDR2 (germline): SNHLY, FYNNEI. The CDR3 coding sequence is TGTGCCAGCAGAGGACAGGGGTACGAGCAGTACTTC. Translating gives CASRGQGYEQYF.

The chain combines TRBV4-1 with TRBJ2-3; TRBD2 aligns across 9 bases. Germline-derived CDR1 and CDR2 are MGHRA and YSYEKL. Germline trimming cut 5 bases from V and 0 bases from J; bases unmatched to any gene: 15. The CDR3 sequence is 19 residues long. CDR3 region: CASSIRSFLAGQSTDTQYF. The CDR3 nucleotides read TGCGCCAGCAGCATCCGCTCCTTTCTAGCGGGGCAAAGCACAGATACGCAGTATTTT.

This chain uses TRBV5-1 with TRBJ1-1; 11 positions agree with TRBD1. V lost 0 bases, J lost 5 bases, and 6 bases stayed unmatched. CDR3 length: 16 amino acids. Germline CDR1 is SGHRS and CDR2 is YFSETQ. Here the CDR3 reads CASSLARTGGETEAFF. DNA for the CDR3: TGCGCCAGCAGCTTGGCCCGGACAGGGGGCGAGACTGAAGCTTTCTTT.